The sequence of this T cell receptor beta chain was determined in a study of cytomegalovirus exposure and HLA in healthy donors. Study outcomes and limitations: The authors enumerated 164 TCR beta chains as linked to cytomegalovirus.

It was with 60 Vbeta and 13 Jbeta primers that the PCR ran. TCRdb keeps only in-frame clones here, not all; method: immunoSEQ multiplex PCR. Altogether under 200,000 clones are present, about 81% being singletons, with the ten largest covering roughly 2.1%. In germline, CDR1 is LNHDA, CDR2 SQIVND (reference sequence). The CDR3 extends over 15 amino acids. The V end lost 7 bases, the J end lost 6 bases, and 19 bases lay between the germline ends. Note on this clone: The antigen is undetermined.

The sample was PBMCs. This sequence joins TRBV19 and TRBJ1-5, with D maybe TRBD1 (5 bases). The TCR sequence derives from a woman under 30 in good health and CMV-seropositive. This chain's CDR3 is CASKFEEAGRQPQHF. CDR3 DNA: TGTGCCAGTAAGTTCGAGGAGGCGGGGCGTCAGCCCCAGCATTTT.